This entry concerns a single T cell receptor beta chain. Reverse transcription of about 0.5 to 1 ug RNA used random hexamers. The CDR3 of TCR beta was amplified by immunoSEQ multiplex PCR across 54 Vbeta and 13 Jbeta. TCRdb re-called the immunoSEQ multiplex PCR reads with MiXCR, one entry per CDR3 protein. The sample shows approximately 210,000 distinct CDR3 sequences, about 94% of them seen only once. This specimen belongs to a study of CD8 T cells in Susac syndrome. V gave up 1 base and J gave up 1 base, with 8 bases separating them. Germline CDR1 is GTSNPN and CDR2 is SVGIG (reference sequence). This CDR3 has 14 residues.

This TCR derives from a human donor with Susac syndrome. The sample consisted of CD4+ T cells from PBMCs. This chain links TRBV30 with TRBJ1-5; no clear D gene. The CDR3 spells CAWSEWESNQPQHF. The CDR3 nucleotides are TGTGCCTGGAGTGAATGGGAGAGCAATCAGCCCCAGCATTTT.